The 18 T cell receptor beta chains given below trace back to one sample, sequenced in a study of CD8 T cell repertoires and HIV-1 epitope variants. Repertoires were generated with immunoSEQ multiplex PCR, while TCRdb's copy carries only in-frame clones and drops some. This table has 90,000 or so clones, 74% appearing once. Sequenced: uncultured baseline CD8+ T cells from peripheral blood mononuclear cells (PBMCs). Every receptor here comes from a male donor with HIV.

A single count supports this clone. This chain links TRBV7-9 with TRBJ2-3, with D perhaps matching TRBD2 (6 bases). In germline, CDR1 is SEHNR, CDR2 FQNEAQ (reference sequence). V was cut by 5 bases and J by 2 bases, with 17 bases left in between. The CDR3 runs to 16 residues. The CDR3 spells CASSRSGRGYTDTQYF. As DNA, the CDR3 is TGTGCCAGCAGCCGAAGCGGGCGGGGCTACACAGATACGCAGTATTTT.

This clone showed up just a few times. V and J are TRBV29-1 and TRBJ1-2, with D maybe TRBD1 (6 bases). Per the germline V gene, CDR1 is SQVTM and CDR2 is ANQGSEA. The CDR3 has 12 amino acids. V shed 3 bases and J shed 7 bases, with 12 bases lying between them. The CDR3 DNA is TGCAGCGTTGAGACAGGCAGTCGTGGCTACACCTTC. Amino acid sequence: CSVETGSRGYTF.

The chain joins TRBV29-1 to TRBJ1-2, with D unresolved. This CDR3 is 11 amino acids long. Between the trimmed V and J ends, which lost 4 bases and 8 bases, there was a span of 11 bases. Per the germline V gene, CDR1 is SQVTM and CDR2 is ANQGSEA. CDR3 sequence reads: CSVGLNGGYTF. CDR3 DNA: TGCAGCGTTGGACTAAACGGGGGCTACACCTTC.

The chain has TRBV28 and TRBJ2-4; D could derive from TRBD1 or TRBD2 (5 bases each). CDR3 length: 16 residues. Germline CDR1 and CDR2: MDHEN and SYDVKM. The ends were cut back, 3 bases at V and 1 base at J, with 13 bases in the middle. CDR3 in DNA: TGTGCCAGCAGTTTCCTGGACGGGACGGCCAAAAACATTCAGTACTTC. It encodes CASSFLDGTAKNIQYF.

The sample holds one count of this clone. The chain combines TRBV28 with TRBJ2-1, with 8 bases lining up with TRBD1. V shed 5 bases, J shed 0 bases, and the junction held 3 bases outside the gene matches. The CDR3 sequence is 15 residues long. CDR1 and CDR2 (germline): MDHEN, SYDVKM. CDR3 bases: TGTGCCAGCAGTCCACAGGGGGACTCCTACAATGAGCAGTTCTTC. Amino acid sequence: CASSPQGDSYNEQFF. The whole variable domain, remainder taken from reference TRBV28 and TRBJ2-1, is DVKVTQSSRYLVKRTGEKVFLECVQDMDHENMFWYRQDPGLGLRLIYFSYDVKMKEKGDIPEGYSVSREKKERFSLILESASTNQTSMYLCASSPQGDSYNEQFFGPGTRLTVL.

The gene calls are TRBV28 and TRBJ1-3; 8 nucleotides match TRBD1. In germline, CDR1 is MDHEN, CDR2 SYDVKM. The V segment lost 8 bases and the J segment 2 bases; nucleotides outside the gene matches: 5. This CDR3 spans 14 amino acids. CDR3 DNA: TGTGCCAGCGGGGGACAGGTCCCTGGAAACACCATATATTTT. It codes for CASGGQVPGNTIYF.

The CDR3 region has the DNA TGTGCCAGCAGCGTAGAGGGGGGGACAGGGACCAATGAGCAGTTCTTC. Translated: CASSVEGGTGTNEQFF. The chain is built from TRBV9 and TRBJ2-1, with 9 bases fitting TRBD1. Germline lookup yields CDR1 SGDLS and CDR2 YYNGEE. There are 16 residues in the CDR3. The V gene end was trimmed by 0 bases and the J gene end by 6 bases; junction bases not matched to a gene: 7. Using reference TRBV9 and TRBJ2-1 for the parts outside the CDR3, the full variable domain is DSGVTQTPKHLITATGQRVTLRCSPRSGDLSVYWYQQSLDQGLQFLIQYYNGEERAKGNILERFSAQQFPDLHSELNLSSLELGDSALYFCASSVEGGTGTNEQFFGPGTRLTVL.

This sequence joins TRBV5-4 and TRBJ1-4; perhaps TRBD1 as D (5 bases). V was trimmed by 0 bases and J by 3 bases, leaving 12 bases between them. The CDR3 is 16 amino acids. CDR1 and CDR2 (germline): SGHNT, YYREEE (reference sequence). The CDR3 nucleotides are TGTGCCAGCAGCTTGGACCCGACAGCTTCTAATGAAAAACTGTTTTTT. It encodes CASSLDPTASNEKLFF. The variable domain in full, completed from reference TRBV5-4 and TRBJ1-4, reads ETGVTQSPTHLIKTRGQQVTLRCSSQSGHNTVSWYQQALGQGPQFIFQYYREEENGRGNFPPRFSGLQFPNYSSELNVNALELDDSALYLCASSLDPTASNEKLFFGSGTQLSVL.

The chain joins TRBV10-3 to TRBJ2-5, with D perhaps TRBD1 (6 bases). Trimming left V 2 bases short and J 5 bases short, with 9 bases between. Germline V CDR1 and CDR2: ENHRY, SYGVKD. This CDR3 has 13 amino acids. The DNA for the CDR3 is TGTGCCATCAGTGAGGGACAGCCGGAGACCCAGTACTTC. It translates to CAISEGQPETQYF.

The J gene is TRBJ2-5, the V gene TRBV9, with 7 bases fitting TRBD2. CDR3 length equals 16 residues. Trimming removed 0 bases from V and 4 bases from J; junction bases left unmatched: 9. Germline V lookup: CDR1 SGDLS, CDR2 YYNGEE. CDR3 nucleotide sequence: TGTGCCAGCAGCGTAGCCCCTGAGGGCGGGGGAGAGACCCAGTACTTC. It encodes CASSVAPEGGGETQYF.

The V gene is TRBV2, the J gene TRBJ2-1; TRBD2 matches 9 bases. Germline trimming cut 10 bases from V and 9 bases from J; bases unmatched to any gene: 13. Germline loops: CDR1 SNHLY, CDR2 FYNNEI. The CDR3 loop spans 14 amino acids. As DNA, the CDR3 is TGTGCCACCAATACCCTAGCGGGAACAATTGAGCAGTTCTTC. Its translation: CATNTLAGTIEQFF.

There are many counts of this clone. The V gene is TRBV6-1, the J gene TRBJ1-1; weak D call: TRBD1 (5 bases). The germline CDR1 and CDR2 sequences are MNHNS and SASEGT. The V end lost 1 base, the J end lost 6 bases, and 15 bases lay between the germline ends. CDR3 length equals 15 residues. The CDR3 loop is CASSEVGGDIAEAFF. CDR3 nucleotides: TGTGCCAGCAGTGAAGTTGGAGGGGATATCGCTGAAGCTTTCTTT.

The sample holds a few counts of this clone. This chain links TRBV25-1 with TRBJ1-5; D gene unclear. The germline V gene has CDR1 MGHDK and CDR2 SYGVNS. The CDR3 is made up of 12 amino acids. Trimming stripped 4 bases from V and 7 bases from J, with 8 bases between. Here the CDR3 reads CASSVGRQPQHF. The CDR3, as DNA: TGTGCCAGCAGTGTGGGGAGACAGCCCCAGCATTTT. The whole variable domain, filled in from reference TRBV25-1 and TRBJ1-5, reads EADIYQTPRYLVIGTGKKITLECSQTMGHDKMYWYQQDPGMELHLIHYSYGVNSTEKGDLSSESTVSRIRTEHFPLTLESARPSHTSQYLCASSVGRQPQHFGDGTRLSIL.

V is TRBV27 and J is TRBJ2-3; 9 nucleotides align to TRBD2. This CDR3 is 13 amino acids long. Per the germline V gene, CDR1 is MNHEY and CDR2 is SMNVEV (reference sequence). After removal of 7 bases from V and 2 bases from J, the junction contained 1 base not matched to a gene. CDR3 DNA: TGTGCCAGCAAGCGGGGGGCCACAGATACGCAGTATTTT. Its translation is CASKRGATDTQYF.

Of note for this clone: One end of the junction varies from germline; a read error may be responsible. The genes are TRBV7-7 and TRBJ2-5; no firm D call. The germline gives CDR1 SSHAT, CDR2 FNYEAQ (reference sequence). This CDR3 is built from 14 residues. DNA for the CDR3: TGTGCTAGCAGCTTAGTAGCCGTCGGTGAGACCCAGTACTTC. Its translation: CASSLVAVGETQYF.

In its sample, this clone was seen many times. The chain is built from TRBV6-5 and TRBJ1-2; D is unclear. V was cut by 4 bases and J by 6 bases, with 12 bases left in between. CDR3 size: 13 residues. CDR1 and CDR2 (germline): MNHEY, SVGAGI. CDR3 sequence reads: CASSFSTVDGYTF. The CDR3 nucleotides are TGTGCCAGCAGTTTTTCGACGGTAGATGGCTACACCTTC.

This clone came up a few times. The genes are TRBV28 and TRBJ1-5; no clear D. V shed 6 bases and J shed 4 bases, with 13 bases lying between them. There are 14 residues in the CDR3. Germline V gene sequence: CDR1 MDHEN, CDR2 SYDVKM. CDR3 nucleotides: TGTGCCAGCAGCCTCGTGCGGGGAAATCAGCCCCAGCATTTT. This encodes CASSLVRGNQPQHF.

The chain couples TRBV30 to TRBJ2-7; the match to TRBD2 covers 12 bases. Germline lookup yields CDR1 GTSNPN and CDR2 SVGIG (reference sequence). The CDR3 spans 19 residues. Losses at the gene ends were 0 bases for V and 4 bases for J; bases not matched to a gene: 16. CDR3 sequence (DNA): TGTGCCTGGAGTGTTTATAGACTAGCGGGAGCGGGGGAGAGATACGAGCAGTACTTC. Amino acid sequence: CAWSVYRLAGAGERYEQYF.